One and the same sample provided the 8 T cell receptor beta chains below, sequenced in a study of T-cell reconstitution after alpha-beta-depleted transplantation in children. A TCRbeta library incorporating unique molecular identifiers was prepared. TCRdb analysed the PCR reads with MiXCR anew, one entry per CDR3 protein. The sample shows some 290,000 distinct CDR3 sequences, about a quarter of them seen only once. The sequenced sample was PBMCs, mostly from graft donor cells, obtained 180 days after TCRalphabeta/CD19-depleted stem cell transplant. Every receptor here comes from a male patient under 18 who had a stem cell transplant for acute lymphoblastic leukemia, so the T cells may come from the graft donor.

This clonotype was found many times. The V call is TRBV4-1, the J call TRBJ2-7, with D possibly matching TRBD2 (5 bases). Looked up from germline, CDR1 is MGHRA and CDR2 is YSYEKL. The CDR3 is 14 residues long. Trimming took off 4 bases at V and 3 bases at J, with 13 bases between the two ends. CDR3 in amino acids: CASSLAWAGYEQYF. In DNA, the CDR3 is TGCGCCAGCAGCCTCGCGTGGGCGGGCTACGAGCAGTACTTC.

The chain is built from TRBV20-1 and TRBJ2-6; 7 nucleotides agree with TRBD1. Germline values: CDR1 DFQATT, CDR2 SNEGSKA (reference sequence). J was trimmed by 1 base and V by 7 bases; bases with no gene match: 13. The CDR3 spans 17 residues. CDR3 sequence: CSVSGGMSVSGANVLTF. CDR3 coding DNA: TGCAGTGTTTCAGGGGGAATGAGTGTATCTGGGGCCAACGTCCTGACTTTC.

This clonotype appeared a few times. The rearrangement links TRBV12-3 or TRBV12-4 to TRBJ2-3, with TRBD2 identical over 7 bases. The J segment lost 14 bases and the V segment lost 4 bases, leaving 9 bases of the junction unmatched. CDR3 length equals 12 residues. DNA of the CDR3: TGTGCCAGCAGTTCTCGACTAGCTATCGCGTATTTT. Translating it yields CASSSRLAIAYF.

The CDR3 coding sequence is TGTGCCAGCAGCTACCAGGGGGCCATTGAAGCTTTCTTT. The encoded protein is CASSYQGAIEAFF. The chain links TRBV7-9 to TRBJ1-1, with 8 bases aligning to TRBD1. CDR3 size: 13 residues. Germline CDR1 and CDR2: SEHNR and FQNEAQ (reference sequence). V lost 4 bases, J lost 7 bases, and 5 bases stayed unmatched.

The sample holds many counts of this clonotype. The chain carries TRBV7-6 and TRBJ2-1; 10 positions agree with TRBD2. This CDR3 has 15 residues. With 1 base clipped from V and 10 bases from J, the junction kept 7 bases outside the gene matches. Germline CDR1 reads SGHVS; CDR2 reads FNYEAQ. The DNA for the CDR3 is TGTGCCAGCAGCTTAGTCAGCGGGAGGGCAGGGGAGCAGTTCTTC. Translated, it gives CASSLVSGRAGEQFF. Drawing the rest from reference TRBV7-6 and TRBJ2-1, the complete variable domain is GAGVSQSPRYKVTKRGQDVALRCDPISGHVSLYWYRQALGQGPEFLTYFNYEAQQDKSGLPNDRFSAERPEGSISTLTIQRTEQRDSAMYRCASSLVSGRAGEQFFGPGTRLTVL.

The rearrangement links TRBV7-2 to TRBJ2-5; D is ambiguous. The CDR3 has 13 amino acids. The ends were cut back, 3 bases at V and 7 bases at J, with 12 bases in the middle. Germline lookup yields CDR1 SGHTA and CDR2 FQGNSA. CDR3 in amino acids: CASSFGVFGTQYF. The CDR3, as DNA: TGTGCCAGCAGCTTCGGTGTGTTCGGGACCCAGTACTTC.

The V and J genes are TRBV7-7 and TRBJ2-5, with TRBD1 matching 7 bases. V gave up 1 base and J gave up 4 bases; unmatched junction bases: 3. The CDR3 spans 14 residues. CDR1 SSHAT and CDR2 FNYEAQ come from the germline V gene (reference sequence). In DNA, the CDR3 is TGTGCCAGCAGCTTAGACAGGGGTGCAGAGACCCAGTACTTC. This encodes CASSLDRGAETQYF.

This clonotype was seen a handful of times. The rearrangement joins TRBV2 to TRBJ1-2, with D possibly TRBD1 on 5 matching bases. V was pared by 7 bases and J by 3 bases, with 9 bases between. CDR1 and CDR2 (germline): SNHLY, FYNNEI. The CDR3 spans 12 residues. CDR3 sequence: CASKRGDYGYTF. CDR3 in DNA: TGTGCCAGCAAGCGGGGGGACTATGGCTACACCTTC. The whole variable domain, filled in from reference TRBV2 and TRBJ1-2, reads EPEVTQTPSHQVTQMGQEVILRCVPISNHLYFYWYRQILGQKVEFLVSFYNNEISEKSEIFDDQFSVERPDGSNFTLKIRSTKLEDSAMYFCASKRGDYGYTFGSGTRLTVV.